Included here is one TCR beta chain sequence, with context. Repertoires were generated with immunoSEQ multiplex PCR, while TCRdb's copy carries only in-frame clones and drops some. Here the sample spans about 220,000 clones, around 80% being singletons. The data derive from a study of blood T cell repertoires in COVID-19. J lost 1 base, V lost 6 bases, and 14 bases had no gene match. Looked up from germline, CDR1 is LNHDA and CDR2 is SQIVND (reference sequence). The CDR3 has 18 amino acids. This TCR came from a woman in her seventies with acute or convalescent COVID-19. The V gene is TRBV19, the J gene TRBJ2-5; the match to TRBD2 covers 10 bases. The sequenced sample consisted of peripheral blood. The CDR3 nucleotides read TGTGCCAGTAGCCGCTATCGGTTAGCGGGGGGCCTCCAAGAGACCCAGTACTTC. This gives the protein CASSRYRLAGGLQETQYF.